A selection of T cell receptor beta chains follows, all from one sample in a study of early T cells in non-severe SARS-CoV-2 infection. Via MiXCR, TCRdb re-called the 5' RACE reads, giving one row per CDR3 protein. The table has fewer than 75,000 distinct CDR3 sequences, 18% seen once. Specimen: whole blood, collected at baseline. The receptors derive from an adult who was a healthcare worker with PCR-confirmed SARS-CoV-2 infection or an uninfected control (not recorded which). CDR3s include the opening cysteine and the closing phenylalanine or tryptophan. Each record gives: V gene, J gene, clone size, D gene, CDR3 DNA, CDR3 protein. The D gene is left open where the match is weak. Size is omitted from some rows. Given values are once, few, many or a class for expanded clones.

>TRBV7-6|TRBJ2-7|few|.
TGTGCCAGCAGCCTAATAGGGGACGAGCAGTACTTC
CASSLIGDEQYF
>TRBV2|TRBJ2-3|.|.
TGTGCCAGCAGTGAAGGGGGAGATTGGGCAGATACGCAGTATTTT
CASSEGGDWADTQYF
>TRBV6-4|TRBJ2-1|.|TRBD2
TGTGCCAGCAGCGGGACTAGCGGACTTGGTGAGCAGTTCTTC
CASSGTSGLGEQFF
>TRBV18|TRBJ1-6|few|.
TGTGCCAGCTCACAGGCAGCAATCAATTCACCCCTCCACTTT
CASSQAAINSPLHF
>TRBV12-3/TRBV12-4|TRBJ2-7|few|.
TGTGCCAGCAGTTTTTGGGGCTACGAGCAGTACTTC
CASSFWGYEQYF
>TRBV5-1|TRBJ2-3|.|.
TGCGCCAGCAGCTTGTCGGGTGGAAGCACAGATACGCAGTATTTC
CASSLSGGSTDTQYF
>TRBV7-2|TRBJ1-1|many|.
TGTGCCAGCAGCTTCCCCCCTACAAGGATGAACACTGAAGCTTTCTTT
CASSFPPTRMNTEAFF
>TRBV29-1|TRBJ1-1|.|.
TGCAGCGTTGAATCAGGGGCGAACACTGAAGCTTTCTTT
CSVESGANTEAFF
>TRBV5-4|TRBJ2-3|.|.
TGTGCCAGCAGCTTACGAGCGATTCCAGATACGCAGTATTTT
CASSLRAIPDTQYF
>TRBV7-8|TRBJ2-1|.|TRBD1
TGTGCCAGCAGCCGCACCTGGGACAGGGGCAGTGAGCAGTTCTTC
CASSRTWDRGSEQFF
>TRBV10-2|TRBJ2-4|.|.
TGCGCCAGCAGTTCCCCCACCCCCATGGGAGGGGGGGCCAAAAACATTCAGTACTTC
CASSSPTPMGGGAKNIQYF
>TRBV20-1|TRBJ2-7|.|.
TGCAGTGCTAGAGTAGCAAGCTACGAGCAGTACTTC
CSARVASYEQYF
>TRBV19|TRBJ2-1|few|.
TGTGCCAGTAGTATGATCGGAAACAATGAGCAGTTCTTC
CASSMIGNNEQFF
>TRBV20-1|TRBJ2-3|.|TRBD1
TGCAGTGCTAGAGATCTCGATGGACAGGGTTCCACAGATACGCAGTATTTT
CSARDLDGQGSTDTQYF
>TRBV4-3|TRBJ1-4|many|TRBD1
TGCGCCAGCAGCCAAGGACAGGGCGGTGAAAAACTGTTTTTT
CASSQGQGGEKLFF
>TRBV12-3/TRBV12-4|TRBJ1-3|.|.
TGTGCCACCGGACGGCAGAGCTCTGAAAACACCATATATTTT
CATGRQSSENTIYF
>TRBV14|TRBJ1-3|.|.
TGTGCCAGCAGCCAGTCCGGAAACACCATATATTTT
CASSQSGNTIYF
>TRBV7-2|TRBJ2-4|few|.
TGTGCCAGCAGCTTAGCGGGAAAAAACATTCAGTACTTC
CASSLAGKNIQYF
>TRBV20-1|TRBJ1-5|.|.
TGCAGTGCTAGAGATAGGGCCCCGATCGGACAGCCCCAGCATTTT
CSARDRAPIGQPQHF
>TRBV7-9|TRBJ2-1|.|TRBD2
TGTGCCAGCAGCTCGGAGAGGGCCGGGACTAGCGGTTACAATGAGCAGTTCTTC
CASSSERAGTSGYNEQFF
>TRBV11-2|TRBJ1-2|.|.
TGTGCCAGCAGCCCAGGCCCCGTTAACTATGGCTACACCTTC
CASSPGPVNYGYTF
>TRBV18|TRBJ1-5|few|TRBD1
TGTGCCAGCTCACCACAAGGACAGGCTATGCAGCCCCAGCATTTT
CASSPQGQAMQPQHF
>TRBV11-2|TRBJ2-2|many|.
TGTGCCAGCAGCGCTAGACAGGACCCGAACACCGGGGAGCTGTTTTTT
CASSARQDPNTGELFF
>TRBV9|TRBJ2-1|.|.
TGTGCCAGCAGCGTAGGGCGGGACAATGAGCAGTTCTTC
CASSVGRDNEQFF
>TRBV6-4|TRBJ1-1|.|.
TGTGCCAGCAGTGAGAGGGGGGAGAACACTGAAGCTTTCTTT
CASSERGENTEAFF
>TRBV15|TRBJ1-6|many|TRBD1
TGTGCCACCAGCAGCACCGAGCCGCAGCAGGGGGAGTATAATTCACCCCTCCACTTT
CATSSTEPQQGEYNSPLHF
>TRBV7-9|TRBJ1-5|.|TRBD1
TGTGCCAGCAGCCCGGGACAGGGAGTTAATCAGCCCCAGCATTTT
CASSPGQGVNQPQHF
>TRBV7-8|TRBJ2-3|.|.
TGTGCCAGCAGCTTAACAGGGAACACAGATACGCAGTATTTT
CASSLTGNTDTQYF
>TRBV7-9|TRBJ1-5|few|TRBD1
TGTGCCAGCAGCACAGGGACAGGGCGCGTTGAGCAGCCCCAGCATTTT
CASSTGTGRVEQPQHF
>TRBV27|TRBJ2-1|.|TRBD1
TGTGCCAGCAGTTTGGTACAGGGGAGAAGGAATGAGCAGTTCTTC
CASSLVQGRRNEQFF
>TRBV14|TRBJ2-2|few|TRBD1
TGTGCCAGCAGCCCCGGGACAGGGGGCTTCGGGGAGCTGTTTTTT
CASSPGTGGFGELFF
>TRBV14|TRBJ2-5|few|.
TGTGCCAGCAGCCAAGAGGGAGCCGGAGGGGAGACCCAGTACTTC
CASSQEGAGGETQYF
>TRBV6-1|TRBJ2-7|few|.
TGTGCCAGCAGCCGGGACGGGAACTACGAGCAGTACTTC
CASSRDGNYEQYF
>TRBV10-3|TRBJ2-2|.|TRBD1
TGTGCCAGCCAAGGACAGGTTAACACCGGGGAGCTGTTTTTT
CASQGQVNTGELFF
>TRBV9|TRBJ2-2|.|.
TGTGCTAGCAGCGTACGCGGGGCGAACACCGGGGAGCTGTTTTTT
CASSVRGANTGELFF
>TRBV5-8|TRBJ1-6|.|.
TGTGCCAGCAGCGTCGACTCGACAAGTGCCAATTCACCCCTCCACTTT
CASSVDSTSANSPLHF
>TRBV27|TRBJ2-7|few|TRBD1
TGTGCCAGCAGTAATTTGTTCACAGGGGTAACCTACGAGCAGTACTTC
CASSNLFTGVTYEQYF
>TRBV11-2|TRBJ2-5|.|.
TGTGCCAGCAGCTCCGGGACCGCTTGGACCCAGTACTTC
CASSSGTAWTQYF
>TRBV12-3/TRBV12-4|TRBJ2-2|.|TRBD1
TGTGCCAGCAGTCCCTACAGGGGGCAGGCCGGGGAGCTGTTTTTT
CASSPYRGQAGELFF
>TRBV6-6|TRBJ1-2|many|.
TGTGCCAGCAGTTACTCGGCGGCTACACTAGGCTACACCTTC
CASSYSAATLGYTF
>TRBV11-2|TRBJ2-5|.|.
TGTGCCAGCAGCTCACTCGGGCACCGGCAGGCGGAGACCCAGTACTTC
CASSSLGHRQAETQYF
>TRBV15|TRBJ2-7|.|TRBD1
TGTGCCACCAGCAGAGATGGACAGGGGAACGACGAGCAGTACTTC
CATSRDGQGNDEQYF
>TRBV6-1|TRBJ2-2|.|TRBD1
TGTGCCAGCAGCAGACAGGGGTCGGACACCGGGGAGCTGTTTTTT
CASSRQGSDTGELFF
>TRBV20-1|TRBJ2-5|few|TRBD1
TGCAGTGCCTCACAGGGGGCAAGGGAGACCCAGTACTTC
CSASQGARETQYF
>TRBV15|TRBJ1-6|.|.
TGTGCCACCAGCGATCGTACCTATAATTCACCCCTCCACTTT
CATSDRTYNSPLHF
>TRBV11-2|TRBJ2-1|.|.
TGTGCCAGCAGCTTTGGGGGGCTCGGGAATGAGCAGTTCTTC
CASSFGGLGNEQFF
>TRBV12-3/TRBV12-4|TRBJ2-7|few|.
TGTGCCAGCAGTGAGGCGGGGTTTTCAAATGGGGACGAGCAGTACTTC
CASSEAGFSNGDEQYF
>TRBV11-2|TRBJ2-7|.|.
TGTGCCAGCAGCTTATTGGGGCAGGGATACGAGCAGTACTTC
CASSLLGQGYEQYF
>TRBV14|TRBJ2-1|.|TRBD2
TGTGCCAGCAGCCAATCGGCGGGAGCCAATGAGCAGTTCTTC
CASSQSAGANEQFF
>TRBV6-2/TRBV6-3|TRBJ2-5|few|TRBD2
TGTGCCAGCAGTCAACGCCGGACTAGCAGAAACCAAGAGACCCAGTACTTC
CASSQRRTSRNQETQYF